This T cell receptor beta chain emerged from a study of T cells in tuberculosis. The method was immunoSEQ multiplex PCR; TCRdb's version includes in-frame clones alone and lacks a portion of them. The data hold 25,000 to 35,000 clones, with about 95% observed a single time. The trim removed 4 bases at V and 1 base at J, leaving 14 bases unmatched. Germline V gene sequence: CDR1 SGHTA, CDR2 FQGNSA. This CDR3 has 19 amino acids. As regards this clone: Its antigen is still unknown.

Overall study results and limits: Smaller alpha distances in active tuberculosis partly reflected shorter CDR3-alpha lengths.

The sequence was collected from a donor under 30 with latent tuberculosis or without tuberculosis infection. The sample taken for sequencing was PBMCs. The rearrangement uses TRBV7-2 and TRBJ2-2, with TRBD2 matching over 8 bases. CDR3 loop: CASSSPTSGGPLNTGELFF. The CDR3 nucleotides read TGTGCCAGCAGCTCCCCTACCAGCGGGGGCCCACTGAACACCGGGGAGCTGTTTTTT.